The sequence of this T cell receptor beta chain was determined in a study of vaccination effects on CD4 cells after COVID-19. Study results and limitations: Pronounced clonal contraction occurred in clones induced by infection and by vaccine late after vaccination.

Germline-derived CDR1 and CDR2 are MNHEY and SVGAGI. This CDR3 has 13 residues. Between the trimmed V and J ends, which lost 6 bases and 1 base, there was a span of 9 bases. Some clones are missing from TCRdb's copy, which holds only in-frame ones; the method was immunoSEQ multiplex PCR. The table records roughly 76,000 clones, around 70% of them present only once. Prior to sequencing, the ViraFEST assay stimulated PBMC with viral peptide pools, which expanded the antigen-specific CD4+ T cells. The culture ran for roughly 10 days before CD4+ T cells were isolated. Supplemented with about 9.9 IU/ml IL-2 and 9.5 to 10 ug/ml peptides, two million PBMC per well were kept in culture. In the cultures, half the medium was exchanged for IL-2 medium on days 3 and 7. Concerning this clone: Its specificity is unknown.

This rearrangement joins TRBV6-5 to TRBJ1-2, with D unclear. The input for sequencing was CD4+ T cells from PBMCs cultured with HCoV-229E spike peptides, taken before COVID-19 vaccination. This clonotype was sampled from a human donor who received a COVID-19 vaccine. The CDR3 nucleotides read TGTGCCAGCAGGCCGACACTTAACTATGGCTACACCTTC. Translation gives CASRPTLNYGYTF.